What follows are 12 T cell receptor beta chains derived from one specimen sequenced in a study of cytomegalovirus exposure and HLA in healthy donors. Libraries were prepared by immunoSEQ multiplex PCR; TCRdb keeps only in-frame clonotypes and omits some of them. The profile covers some 260,000 clones, with roughly 87% appearing a single time and around 3.1% taken by the ten largest. The specimen sequenced was PBMCs. The origin of the receptors is a woman aged 25-40 years in good health and CMV-seronegative.

The chain employs TRBV9 and TRBJ2-7, with D maybe TRBD1 (6 bases). Trimming removed 5 bases at V and 4 bases at J, with 16 bases between. The CDR3 extends over 14 amino acids. Germline loops: CDR1 SGDLS, CDR2 YYNGEE. CDR3 protein: CASSETGQTYEQYF. The DNA of the CDR3 is TGTGCCAGCAGTGAAACCGGACAGACTTACGAGCAGTACTTC.

This chain joins TRBV5-1 and TRBJ2-1; TRBD2 matches 11 bases. The CDR3 spans 14 residues. CDR1 is SGHRS and CDR2 is YFSETQ in the germline V gene. Unmatched junction bases numbered 8, after V lost 9 bases and J lost 6 bases. CDR3 coding DNA: TGCGCCACTTCGACTAGCGGGAAGATCAATGAGCAGTTCTTC. Translated, it gives CATSTSGKINEQFF.

The CDR3, as DNA: TGCGCCAGCAGCTCGGGACTAGCGGGGGGCACCGGGGAGCTGTTTTTT. Protein product: CASSSGLAGGTGELFF. The chain recombines TRBV5-1 with TRBJ2-2; 15 positions match TRBD2. The germline V gene has CDR1 SGHRS and CDR2 YFSETQ. This CDR3 spans 16 amino acids. Trimming took 3 bases from V and 4 from J; bases not matched to a gene: 1. The whole variable domain, remainder taken from reference TRBV5-1 and TRBJ2-2, is KAGVTQTPRYLIKTRGQQVTLSCSPISGHRSVSWYQQTPGQGLQFLFEYFSETQRNKGNFPGRFSGRQFSNSRSEMNVSTLELGDSALYLCASSSGLAGGTGELFFGEGSRLTVL.

The genes are TRBV15 and TRBJ1-1; D remains unclear. This CDR3 comprises 13 residues. V shed 2 bases and J shed 11 bases, with 15 bases lying between them. Per the germline V gene, CDR1 is LNHNV and CDR2 is YYDKDF (reference sequence). The DNA for the CDR3 is TGTGCCACCAGCAGACCAGAGACCCCGAGGGCTTTCTTT. This translates into CATSRPETPRAFF.

The chain couples TRBV6-5 to TRBJ2-2; 7 bases are a match to TRBD2. CDR1 is MNHEY, CDR2 SVGAGI, per germline. The CDR3 length is 16 residues. The V segment lost 1 base and the J segment 4 bases; nucleotides outside the gene matches: 6. The CDR3 reads CASSYFGGGPTGELFF. As DNA, the CDR3 is TGTGCCAGCAGTTACTTTGGGGGAGGGCCCACCGGGGAGCTGTTTTTT.

The rearrangement uses TRBV5-6 and TRBJ2-5; possibly TRBD1 for D (6 bases). The CDR3 consists of 15 residues. Germline V gene lookup returns CDR1 SGHDT and CDR2 YYEEEE. Trimming removed 4 bases from V and 1 base from J, with 14 bases in between. In DNA form, the CDR3 reads TGTGCCAGCAGCGCAACAGGGTTGAGCCAAGAGACCCAGTACTTC. This sequence encodes CASSATGLSQETQYF.

The chain couples TRBV2 to TRBJ1-2, with TRBD1 as a possible D gene (5 bases). The germline CDR1 and CDR2 sequences are SNHLY and FYNNEI. The CDR3 is 12 amino acids. V dropped 7 bases and J dropped 8 bases, with 14 bases sitting between them. DNA of the CDR3: TGTGCCAGCAAAAACTCGGGGGAGGGCTACACCTTC. Its protein is CASKNSGEGYTF.

CDR3 sequence reads: CASSSGPGRTKDEQYF. The DNA of the CDR3 is TGTGCCAGCAGCTCAGGCCCCGGCCGGACCAAGGACGAGCAGTACTTC. The chain combines TRBV7-9 with TRBJ2-7, with D uncertain. Per the germline V gene, CDR1 is SEHNR and CDR2 is FQNEAQ (reference sequence). The CDR3 is 16 amino acids. Between the trimmed V and J ends, which lost 4 bases and 5 bases, there was a span of 21 bases.

This chain connects TRBV5-1 to TRBJ1-2; D is uncertain. This CDR3 is 14 amino acids long. Deletions cut 3 bases from V and 5 bases from J, with 14 bases between. Germline V gene data show CDR1 as SGHRS and CDR2 as YFSETQ. The DNA for the CDR3 is TGCGCCAGCAGCTCTGCTGAGGTAGGGTATGGCTACACCTTC. Encoded protein: CASSSAEVGYGYTF.

The chain joins TRBV28 to TRBJ1-5; D is possibly TRBD1 (5 bases). CDR3 length: 16 amino acids. V lost 3 bases to trimming and J lost 4 bases, with 16 bases between them. Germline V CDR1 and CDR2: MDHEN, SYDVKM. CDR3 in amino acids: CASSFHGGAGNQPQHF. The DNA for the CDR3 is TGTGCCAGCAGTTTCCACGGGGGAGCGGGTAATCAGCCCCAGCATTTT. Filled out from reference TRBV28 and TRBJ1-5, the complete variable domain reads DVKVTQSSRYLVKRTGEKVFLECVQDMDHENMFWYRQDPGLGLRLIYFSYDVKMKEKGDIPEGYSVSREKKERFSLILESASTNQTSMYLCASSFHGGAGNQPQHFGDGTRLSIL.

V gene TRBV5-1 combines with J gene TRBJ2-1; tentative D call: TRBD2 (5 bases). This CDR3 spans 15 amino acids. Trimming removed 0 bases at V and 8 bases at J, with 15 bases between. Germline CDR1 reads SGHRS; CDR2 reads YFSETQ. DNA for the CDR3: TGCGCCAGCAGCTTGGATGAGGGCTTCCTGGATGAGCAGTTCTTC. Amino acid sequence: CASSLDEGFLDEQFF.

The chain recombines TRBV18 with TRBJ2-5; possible D gene TRBD1, 5 bases. Germline CDR1 reads KGHSH; CDR2 reads LQKENI. V was cut by 3 bases and J by 3 bases, with 8 bases left in between. The length of the CDR3 is 13 residues. The CDR3 bases are TGTGCCAGCTCACCTGGACAAAAAGAGACCCAGTACTTC. It yields the protein CASSPGQKETQYF.